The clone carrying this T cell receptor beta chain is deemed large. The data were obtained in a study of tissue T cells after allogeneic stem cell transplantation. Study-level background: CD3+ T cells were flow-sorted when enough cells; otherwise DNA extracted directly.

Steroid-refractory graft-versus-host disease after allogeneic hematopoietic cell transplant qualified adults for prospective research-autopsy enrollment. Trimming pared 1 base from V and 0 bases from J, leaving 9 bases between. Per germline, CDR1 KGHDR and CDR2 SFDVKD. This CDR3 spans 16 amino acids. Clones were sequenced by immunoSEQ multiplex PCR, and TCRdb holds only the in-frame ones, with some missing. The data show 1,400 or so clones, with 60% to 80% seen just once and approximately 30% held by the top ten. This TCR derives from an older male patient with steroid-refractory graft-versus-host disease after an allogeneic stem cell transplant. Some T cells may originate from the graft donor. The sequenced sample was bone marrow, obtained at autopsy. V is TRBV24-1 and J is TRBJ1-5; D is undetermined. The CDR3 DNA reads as TGTGCCACCAGTGATTTCCAGGTTCTTAGCAATCAGCCCCAGCATTTT. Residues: CATSDFQVLSNQPQHF.